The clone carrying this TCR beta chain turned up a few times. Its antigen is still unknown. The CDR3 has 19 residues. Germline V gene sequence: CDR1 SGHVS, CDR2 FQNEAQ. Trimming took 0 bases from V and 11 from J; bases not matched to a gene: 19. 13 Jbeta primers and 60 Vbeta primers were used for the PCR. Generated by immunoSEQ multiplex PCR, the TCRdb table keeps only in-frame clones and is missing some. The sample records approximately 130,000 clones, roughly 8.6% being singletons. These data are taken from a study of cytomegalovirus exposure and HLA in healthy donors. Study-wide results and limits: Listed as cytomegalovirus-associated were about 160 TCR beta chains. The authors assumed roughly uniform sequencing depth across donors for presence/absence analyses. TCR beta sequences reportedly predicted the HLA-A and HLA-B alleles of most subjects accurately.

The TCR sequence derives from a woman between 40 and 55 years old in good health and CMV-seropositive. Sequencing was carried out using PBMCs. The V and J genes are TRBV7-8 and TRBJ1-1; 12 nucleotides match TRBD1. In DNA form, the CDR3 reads TGTGCCAGCAGCTTAGCCCCCTGGGACAGGGGGCGAGGATTATCGGGGGCTTTCTTT. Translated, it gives CASSLAPWDRGRGLSGAFF.